The 11 T cell receptor beta chains below were found in one sample sequenced in a study of identical twins. TCRdb ran MiXCR on the 5' RACE reads and lists one entry per CDR3 protein. This table holds around 1.7 million distinct CDR3 sequences, around 33% found once. Sequenced material: cord blood. Source of these receptors: a newborn girl in good health.

This clonotype was seen a handful of times. The chain couples TRBV6-1 to TRBJ2-3; D is tentatively TRBD1 or TRBD2 (6 bases each). The CDR3 is 16 amino acids. Trimming pared 4 bases from V and 0 bases from J, leaving 14 bases between. CDR1 and CDR2 from the germline V gene are MNHNS and SASEGT. The CDR3 sequence is CASSGPRGGSTDTQYF. CDR3 in DNA: TGTGCCAGCAGTGGCCCGAGAGGGGGGAGCACAGATACGCAGTATTTT.

V is TRBV5-1 and J is TRBJ1-6; D is perhaps TRBD1 (6 bases). V lost 4 bases and J 2 bases, leaving 10 bases between the germline ends. From germline, CDR1 is SGHRS and CDR2 YFSETQ. The CDR3 contains 15 residues. CDR3 region: CASSNREPYNSPLHF. The CDR3 region has the DNA TGCGCCAGCAGCAACAGGGAGCCCTATAATTCACCCCTCCACTTT.

Comments on this clonotype: A much larger clone lies one base from this, so it may be a read error. The chain links TRBV4-1 to TRBJ2-4; 7 bases are a match to TRBD1. Germline V CDR1 and CDR2: MGHRA, YSYEKL. The CDR3 sequence is 15 residues long. This chain's CDR3 is CASSQLGQSKNIRYF. The CDR3 DNA follows: TGCGCCAGCAGCCAACTGGGACAGTCCAAAAACATTCGGTACTTC.

This chain connects TRBV15 to TRBJ2-5; 11 nucleotides match TRBD2. This CDR3 has 18 residues. The germline gives CDR1 LNHNV, CDR2 YYDKDF (reference sequence). J was trimmed by 0 bases and V by 4 bases; bases with no gene match: 10. The CDR3: CATSTLAGGPGYQETQYF. The CDR3 DNA reads TGTGCCACCAGCACATTAGCGGGGGGGCCAGGATACCAAGAGACCCAGTACTTC.

The J gene is TRBJ2-3, the V gene TRBV11-2, with D possibly matching TRBD2 (6 bases). V lost 3 bases and J 7 bases, leaving 17 bases between the germline ends. The CDR3 contains 15 residues. CDR1 SGHAT and CDR2 FQNNGV come from the germline V gene. The CDR3 loop reads CASSFRPGGMNTQYF. CDR3 in DNA: TGTGCCAGCAGCTTCCGGCCCGGAGGGATGAATACGCAGTATTTT.

This clonotype was seen a few times. This sequence joins TRBV6-1 and TRBJ1-2; D remains ambiguous. CDR1 and CDR2 from the germline V gene are MNHNS and SASEGT. The CDR3 totals 15 residues. Trimming stripped 2 bases from V and 2 bases from J, with 12 bases between. In DNA, the CDR3 is TGTGCCAGCAGTGAAACTGACGGAAGAAACTATGGCTACACCTTC. Its protein is CASSETDGRNYGYTF.

The CDR3 loop reads CASSRRQLVATNEKLFF. CDR3 bases: TGTGCCAGCAGTCGGCGGCAGCTCGTTGCAACTAATGAAAAACTGTTTTTT. V and J are TRBV28 and TRBJ1-4, with D hard to call. The germline V gene encodes CDR1 MDHEN and CDR2 SYDVKM. V was shortened by 5 bases and J by 0 bases, with 16 bases between the two germline ends. This CDR3 has 17 residues.

This chain links TRBV9 with TRBJ2-3; 10 bases fit TRBD2. Unmatched junction bases numbered 5, after V lost 4 bases and J lost 3 bases. In germline, CDR1 is SGDLS, CDR2 YYNGEE. The CDR3 runs to 15 residues. The chain's CDR3 is CASSRVLAGTDTQYF. For the CDR3, the DNA is TGTGCCAGCAGCCGAGTACTAGCGGGGACAGATACGCAGTATTTT. Full variable domain (remainder filled in from reference TRBV9 and TRBJ2-3): DSGVTQTPKHLITATGQRVTLRCSPRSGDLSVYWYQQSLDQGLQFLIQYYNGEERAKGNILERFSAQQFPDLHSELNLSSLELGDSALYFCASSRVLAGTDTQYFGPGTRLTVL.

In this sample, this clonotype turned up a few times. This sequence joins TRBV2 and TRBJ2-3, with D possibly TRBD2 on 5 matching bases. Trimming stripped 6 bases from V and 1 base from J, with 20 bases between. CDR3 length: 17 amino acids. CDR1 and CDR2 (germline): SNHLY, FYNNEI. The CDR3 bases are TGTGCCAGCAGGGCGACTATCGGCGGCCAAGGCACAGATACGCAGTATTTT. This codes for CASRATIGGQGTDTQYF.

The chain uses TRBV4-2 and TRBJ2-5; perhaps TRBD2 as D (6 bases). Judging by the DNA end, TRBJ2-7 fits better; the J call may be wrong. This CDR3 has 16 amino acids. Germline V gives CDR1 LGHNA, CDR2 YNFKEQ. The chain's CDR3 is CASSQAKAGRHYEQYF. The CDR3 coding sequence is TGTGCCAGCAGCCAAGCTAAAGCAGGGAGGCACTACGAGCAGTACTTC.

The chain employs TRBV12-3 or TRBV12-4 and TRBJ2-7; D is perhaps TRBD1 (5 bases). Trimming took 8 bases from V and 3 from J, leaving 14 bases between them. There are 13 residues in the CDR3. DNA for the CDR3: TGTGCCAGCCGGCAGGGAAGGGGCTACGAGCAGTACTTC. This sequence encodes CASRQGRGYEQYF.